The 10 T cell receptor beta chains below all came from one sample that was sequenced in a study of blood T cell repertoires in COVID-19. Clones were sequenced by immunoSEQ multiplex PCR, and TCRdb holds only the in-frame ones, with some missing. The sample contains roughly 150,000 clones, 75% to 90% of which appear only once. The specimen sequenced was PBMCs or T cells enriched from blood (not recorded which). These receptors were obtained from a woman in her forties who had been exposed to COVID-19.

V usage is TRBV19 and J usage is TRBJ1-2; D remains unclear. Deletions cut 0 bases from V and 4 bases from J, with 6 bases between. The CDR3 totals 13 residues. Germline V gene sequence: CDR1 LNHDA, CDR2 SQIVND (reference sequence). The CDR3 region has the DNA TGTGCCAGTAGTATAGATCCCGTCTATGGCTACACCTTC. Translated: CASSIDPVYGYTF.

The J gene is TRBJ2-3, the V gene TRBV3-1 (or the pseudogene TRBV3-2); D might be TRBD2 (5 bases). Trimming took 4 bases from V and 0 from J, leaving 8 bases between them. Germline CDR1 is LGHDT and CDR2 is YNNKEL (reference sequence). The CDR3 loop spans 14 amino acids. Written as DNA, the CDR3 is TGTGCCAGCAGCCGGACTGTAAGCACAGATACGCAGTATTTT. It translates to CASSRTVSTDTQYF.

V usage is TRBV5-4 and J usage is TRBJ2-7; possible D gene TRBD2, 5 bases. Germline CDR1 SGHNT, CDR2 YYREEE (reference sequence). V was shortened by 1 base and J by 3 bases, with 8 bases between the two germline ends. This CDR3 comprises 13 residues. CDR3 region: CASSLSGVYEQYF. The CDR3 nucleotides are TGTGCCAGCAGCTTGTCCGGGGTCTACGAGCAGTACTTC.

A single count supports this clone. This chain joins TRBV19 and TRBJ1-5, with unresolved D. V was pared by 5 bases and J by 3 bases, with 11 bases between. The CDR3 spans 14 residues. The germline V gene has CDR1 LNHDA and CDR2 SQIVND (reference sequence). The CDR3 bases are TGTGCCAGTAGTGCCACACGAATCAATCAGCCCCAGCATTTT. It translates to CASSATRINQPQHF.

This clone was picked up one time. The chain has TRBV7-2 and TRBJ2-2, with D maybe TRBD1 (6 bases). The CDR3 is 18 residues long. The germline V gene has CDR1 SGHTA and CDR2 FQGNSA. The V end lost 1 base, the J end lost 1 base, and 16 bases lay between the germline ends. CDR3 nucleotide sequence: TGTGCCAGCAGCTTAGTAAGAACAGGGAACCTGAACACCGGGGAGCTGTTTTTT. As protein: CASSLVRTGNLNTGELFF.

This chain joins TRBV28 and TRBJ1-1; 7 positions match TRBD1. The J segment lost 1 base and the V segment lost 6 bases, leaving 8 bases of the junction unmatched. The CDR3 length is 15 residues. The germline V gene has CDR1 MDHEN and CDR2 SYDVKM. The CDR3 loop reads CASRFTGVGNTEAFF. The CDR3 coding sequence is TGTGCCAGCAGATTTACAGGGGTAGGGAACACTGAAGCTTTCTTT.

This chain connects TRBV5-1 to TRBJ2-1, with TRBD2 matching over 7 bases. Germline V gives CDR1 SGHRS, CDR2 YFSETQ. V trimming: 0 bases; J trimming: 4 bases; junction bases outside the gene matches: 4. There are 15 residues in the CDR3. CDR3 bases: TGCGCCAGCAGCTTGGGGGAGGGGCGATACAATGAGCAGTTCTTC. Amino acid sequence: CASSLGEGRYNEQFF.

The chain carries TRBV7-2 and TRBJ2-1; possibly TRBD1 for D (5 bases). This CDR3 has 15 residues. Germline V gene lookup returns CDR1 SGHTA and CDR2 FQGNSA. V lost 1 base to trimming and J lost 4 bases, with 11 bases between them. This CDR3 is CASSLGFGQYNEQFF. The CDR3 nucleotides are TGTGCCAGCAGCTTAGGGTTCGGACAATACAATGAGCAGTTCTTC.

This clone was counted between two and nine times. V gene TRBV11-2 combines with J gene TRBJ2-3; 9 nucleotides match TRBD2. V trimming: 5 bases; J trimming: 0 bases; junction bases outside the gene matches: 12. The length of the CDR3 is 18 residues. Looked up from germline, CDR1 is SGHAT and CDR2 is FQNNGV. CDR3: CASSGKRGARTSTDTQYF. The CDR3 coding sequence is TGTGCCAGCAGCGGGAAGCGGGGGGCCAGAACTAGCACAGATACGCAGTATTTT.

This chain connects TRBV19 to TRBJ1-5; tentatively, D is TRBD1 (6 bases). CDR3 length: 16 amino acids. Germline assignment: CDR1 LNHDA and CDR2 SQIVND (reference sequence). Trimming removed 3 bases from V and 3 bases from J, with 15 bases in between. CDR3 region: CASSIKGTSYNQPQHF. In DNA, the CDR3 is TGTGCCAGTAGTATTAAAGGGACAAGCTACAATCAGCCCCAGCATTTT.